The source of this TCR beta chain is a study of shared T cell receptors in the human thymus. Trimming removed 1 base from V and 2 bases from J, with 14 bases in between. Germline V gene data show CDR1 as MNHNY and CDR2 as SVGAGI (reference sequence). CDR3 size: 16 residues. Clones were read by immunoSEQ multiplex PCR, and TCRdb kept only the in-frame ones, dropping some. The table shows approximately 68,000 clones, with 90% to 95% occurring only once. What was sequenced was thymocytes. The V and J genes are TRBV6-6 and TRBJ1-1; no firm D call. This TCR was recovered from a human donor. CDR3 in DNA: TGTGCCAGCAGTTACTTGAAGGGAGGATTTAACACTGAAGCTTTCTTT. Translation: CASSYLKGGFNTEAFF.